This T cell receptor beta chain is drawn from a study of graft-versus-host responses after intestinal transplantation. This clone was counted a single time. Its antigen is as yet unknown. Repertoires were generated with immunoSEQ multiplex PCR, while TCRdb's copy carries only in-frame clones and drops some. Seen here are about 91,000 clones, 85% to 95% observed once, and the top ten hold 0.3% to 0.35%. The CDR3 length is 15 residues. Germline CDR1 reads SGHNT; CDR2 reads YYREEE (reference sequence). The ends lost 4 bases at V and 3 bases at J; junction bases unmatched: 6. This material consisted of unstimulated CD4+ T cells sorted from spleen or lymph node cells, taken before transplant. The receptor comes from a human donor who was the organ donor for an intestinal transplant. The V gene is TRBV5-4, the J gene TRBJ1-3; 8 positions agree with TRBD1. The DNA of the CDR3 is TGTGCCAGCAGCCCAAAGACAGGGGATGGAAACACCATATATTTT. It specifies CASSPKTGDGNTIYF.